The next 30 T cell receptor beta chains were all read from a single sample in a study of blood T cell repertoires in COVID-19. Using immunoSEQ multiplex PCR, the repertoire was profiled, and TCRdb retains in-frame clones only, with some absent. The repertoire holds approximately 250,000 clones, with roughly 86% as singletons. Sequenced: peripheral blood. The receptors stem from a man aged 35 to 55 with active or convalescent COVID-19.

The chain recombines TRBV5-4 with TRBJ1-1, with D possibly TRBD1 on 5 matching bases. Trimming took off 2 bases at V and 1 base at J, with 6 bases between the two ends. The CDR3 runs 13 residues. Per germline, CDR1 SGHNT and CDR2 YYREEE (reference sequence). The CDR3 nucleotides read TGTGCCAGCAGCTTTAGGGGGAACACTGAAGCTTTCTTT. Translated: CASSFRGNTEAFF.

J is TRBJ1-6 and V is TRBV3-1 (or the pseudogene TRBV3-2), with 8 bases lining up with TRBD1. Germline loops: CDR1 LGHDT, CDR2 YNNKEL (reference sequence). CDR3 length equals 17 residues. Trimming removed 4 bases from V and 0 bases from J; junction bases left unmatched: 5. The CDR3 DNA reads TGTGCCAGCAGCCGGAGAACAGGGGGCTCCTATAATTCACCCCTCCACTTT. It yields the protein CASSRRTGGSYNSPLHF.

This chain joins TRBV4-1 and TRBJ2-5, with D tentatively TRBD2 (5 bases). The CDR3 is 17 residues long. Germline values: CDR1 MGHRA, CDR2 YSYEKL. Trimming stripped 1 base from V and 10 bases from J, with 25 bases between. CDR3 in amino acids: CASSQGGIPGKRVVQYF. The CDR3 DNA sequence: TGCGCCAGCAGCCAAGGAGGCATTCCGGGAAAGAGGGTGGTCCAGTACTTC.

Written as DNA, the CDR3 is TGTGCCAGTAGTAAATCAGGGGGGGAGACCCAGTACTTC. Translation gives CASSKSGGETQYF. The chain uses TRBV19 and TRBJ2-5, with D possibly being TRBD1 (7 bases). This CDR3 has 13 amino acids. From germline, CDR1 is LNHDA and CDR2 SQIVND (reference sequence). V was clipped by 4 bases and J by 5 bases, with 11 bases between them.

V and J are TRBV6-2 or TRBV6-3 and TRBJ1-2; a weak D match, TRBD1 (5 bases). CDR3 length: 13 amino acids. The V end was cut by 3 bases, the J end by 8 bases, with 13 bases between. Germline values: CDR1 MNHEY, CDR2 SVGEGT. The CDR3 DNA follows: TGTGCCAGCAGTTATACCAGGGCCATAGGCTACACCTTC. Translated: CASSYTRAIGYTF.

The chain carries TRBV20-1 and TRBJ2-1; 11 bases align to TRBD2. The V gene end was trimmed by 6 bases and the J gene end by 4 bases; junction bases not matched to a gene: 5. This CDR3 has 14 residues. Germline V gives CDR1 DFQATT, CDR2 SNEGSKA (reference sequence). The CDR3 nucleotides read TGCAGTGCCAGTAGCGGGAGGGGATACAATGAGCAGTTCTTC. Its protein is CSASSGRGYNEQFF.

V usage is TRBV19 and J usage is TRBJ1-2; D unclear. Germline V gene sequence: CDR1 LNHDA, CDR2 SQIVND (reference sequence). The CDR3 runs 12 residues. V lost 9 bases and J lost 5, with 13 bases in between. The CDR3 loop is CASLEHRYGYTF. The CDR3 DNA reads as TGTGCCAGCTTGGAGCACCGATATGGCTACACCTTC.

This clone was found a few times. The J gene is TRBJ2-1, the V gene TRBV5-4, with a weak D call TRBD2 (6 bases). The V end was cut by 4 bases, the J end by 4 bases, with 12 bases between. This CDR3 spans 14 amino acids. The germline V gene encodes CDR1 SGHNT and CDR2 YYREEE (reference sequence). The CDR3: CASSRDFNYNEQFF. As DNA, the CDR3 is TGTGCCAGCAGCAGGGACTTTAATTACAATGAGCAGTTCTTC.

This clone was seen a single time. This chain joins TRBV11-2 and TRBJ1-2, with D possibly matching TRBD1 (5 bases). The CDR3 is 14 amino acids. Germline-derived CDR1 and CDR2 are SGHAT and FQNNGV. Trimming pared 3 bases from V and 7 bases from J, leaving 15 bases between. The CDR3, as DNA: TGTGCCAGCAGCTTCAGGACCCTAAGGGGTGGCTACACCTTC. Translating it yields CASSFRTLRGGYTF.

This chain links TRBV25-1 with TRBJ2-7, with 10 positions matching TRBD1. Trimming cost V 4 bases and J 4 bases; bases outside gene matches: 7. The CDR3 has 15 residues. Germline CDR1 and CDR2: MGHDK and SYGVNS. CDR3 sequence: CASSVGTGARYEQYF. CDR3 DNA sequence: TGTGCCAGCAGTGTGGGGACAGGGGCTCGGTACGAGCAGTACTTC.

This clone came up once. The rearrangement links TRBV19 to TRBJ2-7; tentatively, D is TRBD2 (5 bases). Trimming removed 0 bases at V and 6 bases at J, with 12 bases between. Germline CDR1 and CDR2: LNHDA and SQIVND (reference sequence). This CDR3 has 14 amino acids. The CDR3, as DNA: TGTGCCAGTAGTATAGATGATGGGAGCGGCGAGCAGTACTTC. Translated: CASSIDDGSGEQYF.

The chain employs TRBV6-1 and TRBJ2-3; D gene uncertain. Germline-derived CDR1 and CDR2 are MNHNS and SASEGT. This CDR3 is built from 14 residues. Trimming stripped 3 bases from V and 1 base from J, with 8 bases between. CDR3 amino acids: CASSEGLGTDTQYF. For the CDR3, the DNA is TGTGCCAGCAGTGAGGGTCTAGGCACAGATACGCAGTATTTT.

J is TRBJ1-6 and V is TRBV4-1; D gene ambiguous. Germline V gene sequence: CDR1 MGHRA, CDR2 YSYEKL. V was cut by 3 bases and J by 0 bases, with 9 bases left in between. This CDR3 region has 16 residues. The CDR3 loop reads CASSQAGLSYNSPLHF. The DNA of the CDR3 is TGCGCCAGCAGCCAGGCGGGCCTCTCCTATAATTCACCCCTCCACTTT.

This chain uses TRBV30 with TRBJ2-2; 7 nucleotides agree with TRBD2. The CDR3 runs to 15 residues. The ends lost 0 bases at V and 1 base at J; junction bases unmatched: 2. The germline CDR1 and CDR2 sequences are GTSNPN and SVGIG (reference sequence). The CDR3 loop is CAWSVRGVNTGELFF. Here the CDR3 DNA reads TGTGCCTGGAGTGTACGGGGGGTGAACACCGGGGAGCTGTTTTTT.

This clone has more than one count but fewer than ten. CDR3 sequence: CASSLGPVSNTEAFF. DNA of the CDR3: TGTGCCAGCAGCTTAGGCCCAGTTTCGAACACTGAAGCTTTCTTT. This chain uses TRBV7-9 with TRBJ1-1; D is unclear. Deletions cut 1 base from V and 1 base from J, with 10 bases between. The CDR3 is 15 amino acids. From germline, CDR1 is SEHNR and CDR2 FQNEAQ (reference sequence).

This chain uses TRBV5-4 with TRBJ1-4; D is ambiguous. V lost 3 bases and J 5 bases, leaving 14 bases between the germline ends. There are 15 residues in the CDR3. Germline CDR1 and CDR2: SGHNT and YYREEE (reference sequence). The CDR3 sequence: CASSSSLSLNEKLFF. For the CDR3, the DNA is TGTGCCAGCAGCTCAAGCCTCTCCCTGAATGAAAAACTGTTTTTT.

The rearrangement uses TRBV2 and TRBJ2-3; TRBD2 aligns across 7 bases. Germline loops: CDR1 SNHLY, CDR2 FYNNEI. The CDR3 runs 15 residues. The J segment lost 2 bases and the V segment lost 5 bases, leaving 7 bases of the junction unmatched. The CDR3 here is CASSLEAGVTDTQYF. The CDR3, as DNA: TGTGCCAGCAGTTTAGAGGCGGGGGTCACAGATACGCAGTATTTT.

This rearrangement joins TRBV6-5 to TRBJ2-7; 8 bases fit TRBD2. Trimming cost V 5 bases and J 4 bases; bases outside gene matches: 7. The CDR3 has 14 residues. Per the germline V gene, CDR1 is MNHEY and CDR2 is SVGAGI. Written as DNA, the CDR3 is TGTGCCAGCAGTCCTGGTGCGGGAGGTTACGAGCAGTACTTC. Its protein product is CASSPGAGGYEQYF.

This clone has a single count. J is TRBJ2-5 and V is TRBV5-1; weak D call: TRBD2 (6 bases). This CDR3 region has 16 residues. Germline loops: CDR1 SGHRS, CDR2 YFSETQ. V was shortened by 5 bases and J by 1 base, with 18 bases between the two germline ends. CDR3 nucleotide sequence: TGCGCCAGCAGATCCGGGACTGGAACGTCCCAAGAGACCCAGTACTTC. Protein sequence: CASRSGTGTSQETQYF.

The J gene is TRBJ1-2, the V gene TRBV20-1, with 8 bases aligning to TRBD1. This CDR3 has 13 amino acids. Germline V gives CDR1 DFQATT, CDR2 SNEGSKA (reference sequence). V lost 3 bases, J lost 4 bases, and 4 bases stayed unmatched. The CDR3 reads CSASVDRVYGYTF. The DNA for the CDR3 is TGCAGTGCTAGTGTGGACAGGGTCTATGGCTACACCTTC.

The chain couples TRBV5-1 to TRBJ1-6, with 10 bases aligning to TRBD1. The length of the CDR3 is 14 residues. In germline, CDR1 is SGHRS, CDR2 YFSETQ. Germline trimming cut 4 bases from V and 8 bases from J; bases unmatched to any gene: 3. CDR3 amino acids: CASSGGQGYSPLHF. Written as DNA, the CDR3 is TGCGCCAGCAGCGGGGGACAGGGGTATTCACCCCTCCACTTT. Looking up the rest from reference TRBV5-1 and TRBJ1-6 gives the full variable domain: KAGVTQTPRYLIKTRGQQVTLSCSPISGHRSVSWYQQTPGQGLQFLFEYFSETQRNKGNFPGRFSGRQFSNSRSEMNVSTLELGDSALYLCASSGGQGYSPLHFGNGTRLTVT.

The chain combines TRBV27 with TRBJ2-3, with 11 positions matching TRBD2. The J segment lost 5 bases and the V segment lost 4 bases, leaving 5 bases of the junction unmatched. CDR1 and CDR2 from the germline V gene are MNHEY and SMNVEV (reference sequence). The length of the CDR3 is 15 residues. The CDR3 coding sequence is TGTGCCAGCAGTTATGGGACTAGCGGTGAAGATACGCAGTATTTT. This codes for CASSYGTSGEDTQYF.

The genes are TRBV6-5 and TRBJ2-7; D unclear. V lost 8 bases, J lost 6 bases, and 11 bases lay in between. The CDR3 contains 11 residues. Germline loops: CDR1 MNHEY, CDR2 SVGAGI. The CDR3 bases are TGTGCCAGCCCAATTGGAGTCGAGCAGTACTTC. It yields the protein CASPIGVEQYF.

The chain links TRBV5-4 to TRBJ1-1; unclear D gene. The CDR3 loop spans 13 amino acids. V lost 0 bases and J lost 7, with 10 bases in between. Germline V gene lookup returns CDR1 SGHNT and CDR2 YYREEE (reference sequence). The CDR3 sequence: CASSLDGRSEAFF. CDR3 sequence (DNA): TGTGCCAGCAGCTTGGACGGGAGAAGTGAAGCTTTCTTT.

The V call is TRBV18, the J call TRBJ1-2; maybe TRBD1 (6 bases). Germline V gene sequence: CDR1 KGHSH, CDR2 LQKENI. The CDR3 covers 12 residues. Trimming removed 6 bases from V and 10 bases from J, with 15 bases in between. The CDR3 DNA sequence: TGTGCCAGCTCCTCTGGACAGCTCATCTACACCTTC. The encoded protein is CASSSGQLIYTF.

The rearrangement joins TRBV3-1 (or the pseudogene TRBV3-2) to TRBJ1-6, with D maybe TRBD1 (5 bases). This CDR3 contains 12 residues. Looked up from germline, CDR1 is LGHDT and CDR2 is YNNKEL (reference sequence). Trimming left V 4 bases short and J 8 bases short, with 6 bases between. The CDR3 spells CASSPQDSPLHF. CDR3 DNA sequence: TGTGCCAGCAGCCCACAGGATTCACCCCTCCACTTT.

This clone was observed a single time. This rearrangement joins TRBV28 to TRBJ1-2; D unclear. The V gene's germline CDR1 is MDHEN and CDR2 SYDVKM. The CDR3 spans 13 residues. With 5 bases removed from V and 8 bases from J, the gap between germline ends came to 15 bases. The CDR3 reads CASSALLPGGYTF. DNA for the CDR3: TGTGCCAGCAGTGCACTGCTGCCGGGAGGCTACACCTTC.

This clone has a handful of counts. The chain joins TRBV6-6 to TRBJ2-2, with TRBD2 as a possible D gene (5 bases). Germline CDR1 and CDR2: MNHNY and SVGAGI (reference sequence). The CDR3 length is 15 residues. The ends were cut back, 5 bases at V and 0 bases at J, with 10 bases in the middle. In DNA form, the CDR3 reads TGTGCCAGCAGTCGACCCGGGACGAACACCGGGGAGCTGTTTTTT. This gives the protein CASSRPGTNTGELFF.

The chain is built from TRBV7-9 and TRBJ2-5; 8 nucleotides match TRBD1. The trim removed 3 bases at V and 5 bases at J, leaving 11 bases unmatched. The CDR3 is made up of 16 amino acids. CDR1 is SEHNR and CDR2 is FQNEAQ in the germline V gene (reference sequence). DNA of the CDR3: TGTGCCAGCAGCTTCGAATTGGGGGACAGGAGGGAGACCCAGTACTTC. Its protein is CASSFELGDRRETQYF.

In this sample, this clone turned up once. The rearrangement joins TRBV24-1 to TRBJ2-1; 7 bases fit TRBD2. Germline CDR1 is KGHDR and CDR2 is SFDVKD. With 3 bases clipped from V and 2 bases from J, the junction kept 12 bases outside the gene matches. This CDR3 has 18 amino acids. CDR3 in amino acids: CATSDPRVGRAAYNEQFF. For the CDR3, the DNA is TGTGCCACCAGTGATCCTCGGGTGGGGAGGGCCGCCTACAATGAGCAGTTCTTC.